The 8 T cell receptor beta chains given below trace back to one sample, sequenced in a study of shared clonotypes between healthy human individuals. The protocol was immunoSEQ multiplex PCR, while the TCRdb copy is restricted to in-frame clones and leaves out a portion. This sample has about 960,000 clones; roughly 72% occur once, and the top ten carry about 1.5%. The material sequenced was memory CD4+ T cells sorted from blood. The subset denotes: CD45RA-negative fraction. The receptor source for this set is a man younger than 30 in good health.

V usage is TRBV5-4 and J usage is TRBJ2-3; D gene ambiguous. The CDR3 length is 13 residues. CDR1 is SGHNT, CDR2 YYREEE, per germline (reference sequence). V lost 0 bases and J lost 5, with 7 bases in between. This CDR3 reads CASSLEQIDTQYF. For the CDR3, the DNA is TGTGCCAGCAGCTTGGAACAGATAGATACGCAGTATTTT.

The rearrangement links TRBV4-1 to TRBJ1-3, with a tentative D call TRBD1 (5 bases). There are 15 residues in the CDR3. Germline V gene data show CDR1 as MGHRA and CDR2 as YSYEKL. V shed 1 base and J shed 8 bases, with 15 bases lying between them. As DNA, the CDR3 is TGCGCCAGCAGCCAAGGGTCAAGGGGTGGGGACACCATATATTTT. Its translation is CASSQGSRGGDTIYF.

This clone was picked up a small number of times. The identical CDR3 is also encoded by other nucleotide sequences in the sample. V usage is TRBV18 and J usage is TRBJ1-1; D gene unclear. This CDR3 is 11 amino acids long. Deletions cut 3 bases from V and 4 bases from J, with 3 bases between. CDR1 and CDR2 (germline): KGHSH, LQKENI. The CDR3 DNA reads TGTGCCAGCTCACCGGCCACTGAAGCTTTCTTT. Protein: CASSPATEAFF.

This clone was seen once. V usage is TRBV5-5 and J usage is TRBJ2-2; D possibly matches TRBD1 or TRBD2 (5 bases each). Germline CDR1 SGHKS, CDR2 YYEKEE (reference sequence). V dropped 2 bases and J dropped 0 bases, with 11 bases sitting between them. The CDR3 runs to 16 residues. CDR3: CASSFRGQSNTGELFF. Here the CDR3 DNA reads TGTGCCAGCAGCTTCCGGGGCCAATCGAACACCGGGGAGCTGTTTTTT. The variable domain in full, with the rest retrieved from reference TRBV5-5 and TRBJ2-2, is DAGVTQSPTHLIKTRGQQVTLRCSPISGHKSVSWYQQVLGQGPQFIFQYYEKEERGRGNFPDRFSARQFPNYSSELNVNALLLGDSALYLCASSFRGQSNTGELFFGEGSRLTVL.

This chain uses TRBV2 with TRBJ2-2, with 13 bases identical to TRBD2. Germline CDR1 and CDR2: SNHLY and FYNNEI. The CDR3 is 18 amino acids. V lost 7 bases and J lost 4; bases outside the gene matches: 12. The CDR3 spells CASKLGLAGVFGTGELFF. CDR3 nucleotide sequence: TGTGCCAGCAAATTAGGACTAGCGGGAGTTTTCGGCACCGGGGAGCTGTTTTTT.

The chain joins TRBV25-1 to TRBJ2-3; TRBD1 aligns across 7 bases. The CDR3 consists of 11 residues. V gave up 9 bases and J gave up 7 bases; unmatched junction bases: 4. Germline assignment: CDR1 MGHDK and CDR2 SYGVNS. The CDR3 DNA follows: TGTGCCAGTCGGGGACAGTATACGCAGTATTTT. This encodes CASRGQYTQYF.

This clone was observed a single time. V and J are TRBV18 and TRBJ2-1; no clear D. The CDR3 runs 14 residues. The ends were cut back, 1 base at V and 10 bases at J, with 14 bases in the middle. CDR1 is KGHSH and CDR2 is LQKENI in the germline V gene. This chain's CDR3 is CASSPLSAVGEQFF. Here the CDR3 DNA reads TGTGCCAGCTCACCACTGTCCGCGGTGGGCGAGCAGTTCTTC.

This chain connects TRBV29-1 to TRBJ2-7; D is undetermined. The CDR3 extends over 10 amino acids. V was trimmed by 4 bases and J by 5 bases, leaving 6 bases between them. Germline V lookup: CDR1 SQVTM, CDR2 ANQGSEA. The CDR3 coding sequence is TGCAGCGTTGGGGGTAACGAGCAGTACTTC. This gives the protein CSVGGNEQYF.